A selection of T cell receptor beta chains follows, all from one sample in a study of T cell responses to AZD1222 COVID-19 vaccine. This table comes from immunoSEQ multiplex PCR, and its TCRdb copy is limited to in-frame clones, with some not included. This table has tens of thousands of clones, 83% appearing once. Sequencing was performed on peripheral blood, taken on day 0 of AZD1222 vaccination. Receptors originate from an adult in good health. The CDR3 runs from the conserved cysteine through the conserved F or W. D genes are given only for firm matches. Some rows mark clone size as missing; the rest say once, few, many or name a class of expanded clone.

j_call d_call v_call cdr3_length clone_size cdr3_nt cdr3_aa
TRBJ1-2 TRBD1 TRBV10-1 13 NA TGCGCCAGCAGCAGACAGGGTTCCTATGGCTACACCTTC CASSRQGSYGYTF
TRBJ2-1 NA TRBV11-1 15 NA TGTGCCAGCAGCTTAGCGGGACGGGAGAACGAGGAGCAGTTCTTC CASSLAGRENEEQFF
TRBJ2-7 NA TRBV2 13 once TGTGCCAGCAGTGGGGTCGGAGACTACGAGCAGTACTTC CASSGVGDYEQYF
TRBJ2-1 NA TRBV4-3 15 NA TGCGCCAGCAGCCAAGAAGGTGGCATATCAGGCGAGCAGTTCTTC CASSQEGGISGEQFF
TRBJ1-3 NA TRBV7-2 15 few TGTGCCAGCACCCCAGACAGTACGCCTGGAAACACCATATATTTT CASTPDSTPGNTIYF
TRBJ1-1 NA TRBV6-5 15 few TGTGCCAGCAGTCCCCGGGACTTAGTGGGCACTGAAGCTTTCTTT CASSPRDLVGTEAFF
TRBJ2-7 TRBD2 TRBV28 18 NA TGTGCCAGCAGTTTAGGGAGCCTCATCTGGCGGGAGCGCCACGAGCAGTACTTC CASSLGSLIWRERHEQYF
TRBJ2-7 NA TRBV28 13 NA TGTGCCAGCAGTTACGAGGGAGTGAGGGAGCAGTACTTC CASSYEGVREQYF
TRBJ2-1 TRBD1 TRBV5-1 14 NA TGCGCCAGCAGCCCGGACAGGCTATACAATGAGCAGTTCTTC CASSPDRLYNEQFF
TRBJ2-7 NA TRBV28 12 NA TGTGCCAGCAGTTTAACGGCAAATGAGCAGTACTTC CASSLTANEQYF
TRBJ1-6 NA TRBV28 13 NA TGTGCCAGCAGTTTAATAGGGAGTTCACCCCTCCACTTT CASSLIGSSPLHF
TRBJ1-3 NA TRBV2 14 few TGTGCCAGCGGGGGGGCGATCTCTGGAAACACCATATATTTT CASGGAISGNTIYF
TRBJ1-5 NA TRBV11-2 17 NA TGTGCCAGCAGCTTATTAGGAGGCGACAGGCGCAATCAGCCCCAGCATTTT CASSLLGGDRRNQPQHF
TRBJ2-7 TRBD2 TRBV7-9 13 many TGTGCCAGCAGCCCTGAGACTAGCACCGAGCAGTACTTC CASSPETSTEQYF